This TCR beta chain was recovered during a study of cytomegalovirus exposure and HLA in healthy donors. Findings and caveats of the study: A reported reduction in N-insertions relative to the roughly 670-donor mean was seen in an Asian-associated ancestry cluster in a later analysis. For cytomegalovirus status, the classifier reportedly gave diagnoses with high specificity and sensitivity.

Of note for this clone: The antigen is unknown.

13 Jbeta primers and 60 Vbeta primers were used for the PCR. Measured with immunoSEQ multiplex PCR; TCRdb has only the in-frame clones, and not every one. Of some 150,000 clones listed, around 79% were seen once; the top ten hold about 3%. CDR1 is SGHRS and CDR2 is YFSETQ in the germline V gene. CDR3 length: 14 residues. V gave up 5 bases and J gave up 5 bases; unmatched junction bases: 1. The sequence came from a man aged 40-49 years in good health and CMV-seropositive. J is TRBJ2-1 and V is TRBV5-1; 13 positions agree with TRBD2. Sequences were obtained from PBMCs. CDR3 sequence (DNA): TGCGCCAGCAGGGGACTAGCGGGGAACAATGAGCAGTTCTTC. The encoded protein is CASRGLAGNNEQFF.